This TCR beta chain was recovered during a study of spatial heterogeneity in lung cancer. Trimming took 2 bases from V and 3 from J, leaving 8 bases between them. Per germline, CDR1 MDHEN and CDR2 SYDVKM. The CDR3 is 14 residues long. Time point: sample taken at primary tumor resection. Samples were donated by 72 untreated early-stage non-small cell lung cancer patients. One entry per CDR3 protein results from TCRdb running MiXCR on the 5' RACE reads. The table lists 45,000 to 55,000 distinct CDR3 sequences, roughly 5.7% of them singletons. The chain couples TRBV28 to TRBJ1-3, with D maybe TRBD1 (6 bases). The clonotype was recovered from a male donor with early-stage non-small cell lung cancer. The sequences come from PBMCs, collected at surgery. This chain's CDR3 is CASSLPTGGNTIYF. The CDR3 bases are TGTGCCAGCAGTTTACCGACAGGTGGAAACACCATATATTTT.